Listed here are 10 T cell receptor beta chains from one sample, sequenced in a study of persistence of HIV-infected CD4 T cells. No antigen has been identified for these receptors. This was the immunoSEQ version 4 assay in survey mode. Sequenced by immunoSEQ multiplex PCR; TCRdb stores in-frame clones only, minus some. The sample includes more than 35,000 clones, 75% to 90% of them seen just once. Cells were stimulated with CMV-infected fibroblast lysates at 8 to 10 ug/mL. Memory cells lacking CD40L and CD69 with high CD45RO were sorted. The sample here was CD4+ T cells sorted from PBMCs after approximately 19-hour stimulation, taken from a patient who received antiretroviral therapy. The receptors here all came from an adult man with HIV who was CMV-seropositive.

The J gene is TRBJ2-3, the V gene TRBV5-6; no reliable D call. The V gene lost 3 bases and the J gene lost 2 bases, with 1 base spanning the gap. This CDR3 contains 11 residues. Germline loops: CDR1 SGHDT, CDR2 YYEEEE. The CDR3 region has the DNA TGTGCCAGCAGCTCCACAGATACGCAGTATTTT. Translating it yields CASSSTDTQYF.

The chain combines TRBV3-1 (or the pseudogene TRBV3-2) with TRBJ2-3; D is unclear. V dropped 8 bases and J dropped 6 bases, with 9 bases sitting between them. The CDR3 spans 11 residues. Germline-derived CDR1 and CDR2 are LGHDT and YNNKEL (reference sequence). CDR3 DNA sequence: TGTGCCAGCGCCATGAAGGATACGCAGTATTTT. Amino acids: CASAMKDTQYF.

The chain couples TRBV7-9 to TRBJ2-2, with TRBD2 identical over 12 bases. Losses at the gene ends were 4 bases for V and 1 base for J; bases not matched to a gene: 4. The CDR3 runs 17 residues. Germline CDR1 and CDR2: SEHNR and FQNEAQ (reference sequence). CDR3: CASSYGLAGLNTGELFF. CDR3 coding DNA: TGTGCCAGCAGCTATGGACTAGCGGGGCTGAACACCGGGGAGCTGTTTTTT.

The J gene is TRBJ2-3, the V gene TRBV5-1, with TRBD2 identical over 13 bases. Germline trimming cut 2 bases from V and 4 bases from J; bases unmatched to any gene: 4. This CDR3 spans 16 amino acids. The germline gives CDR1 SGHRS, CDR2 YFSETQ. Here the CDR3 reads CASSLGTSGASDTQYF. Here the CDR3 DNA reads TGCGCCAGCAGCTTAGGGACTAGCGGGGCATCAGATACGCAGTATTTT.

The chain combines TRBV15 with TRBJ1-1, with D perhaps TRBD1 (6 bases). V was clipped by 6 bases and J by 1 base, with 18 bases between them. CDR3 size: 16 residues. CDR1 and CDR2 from the germline V gene are LNHNV and YYDKDF (reference sequence). The chain's CDR3 is CATSPGAGGENTEAFF. The CDR3 DNA is TGTGCCACCAGTCCGGGGGCCGGGGGCGAGAACACTGAAGCTTTCTTT.

This clone occurred once. V and J are TRBV28 and TRBJ2-4; 9 positions agree with TRBD1. J lost 8 bases, V lost 5 bases, and 13 bases had no gene match. The CDR3 has 16 amino acids. The germline V gene has CDR1 MDHEN and CDR2 SYDVKM. CDR3: CASSRGLQGARDIQYF. The CDR3 DNA sequence: TGTGCCAGCAGTAGGGGGCTACAGGGGGCGAGGGACATTCAGTACTTC.

The V call is TRBV14, the J call TRBJ1-5; tentative D call: TRBD1 (6 bases). The CDR3 has 13 residues. Germline-derived CDR1 and CDR2 are SGHDN and FVKESK. V lost 3 bases to trimming and J lost 5 bases, with 8 bases between them. The CDR3 sequence: CASSHYRDQPQHF. CDR3 coding DNA: TGTGCCAGCAGCCACTACAGGGATCAGCCCCAGCATTTT.

The rearrangement links TRBV11-3 to TRBJ2-1; D is possibly TRBD2 (6 bases). CDR3 length equals 15 residues. Germline-derived CDR1 and CDR2 are SGHNT and YENEEA. V was shortened by 5 bases and J by 8 bases, with 19 bases between the two germline ends. CDR3 DNA: TGTGCCAGCAGCCCGCGGGACGCTAAATCGGATGAGCAGTTCTTC. Translation gives CASSPRDAKSDEQFF. Using reference TRBV11-3 and TRBJ2-1 for the parts outside the CDR3, the full variable domain is EAGVVQSPRYKIIEKKQPVAFWCNPISGHNTLYWYLQNLGQGPELLIRYENEEAVDDSQLPKDRFSAERLKGVDSTLKIQPAELGDSAVYLCASSPRDAKSDEQFFGPGTRLTVL.

The rearrangement uses TRBV6-5 and TRBJ2-7; D gene ambiguous. V dropped 8 bases and J dropped 7 bases, with 12 bases sitting between them. CDR1 is MNHEY and CDR2 is SVGAGI in the germline V gene. The CDR3 covers 11 residues. CDR3 sequence (DNA): TGTGCCAGCTCGCCCTACGGGGAGCAGTACTTC. Translated: CASSPYGEQYF.

This clone was detected once. The chain uses TRBV4-1 and TRBJ1-4; a possible D gene is TRBD1 (6 bases). The CDR3 length is 15 residues. Germline-derived CDR1 and CDR2 are MGHRA and YSYEKL. V lost 1 base, J lost 6 bases, and 12 bases lay in between. CDR3 region: CASSQAGGGDEKLFF. The CDR3 bases are TGCGCCAGCAGCCAAGCCGGGGGCGGGGATGAAAAACTGTTTTTT.